These T cell receptor beta chains were read from a single sample in a study of early T cells in non-severe SARS-CoV-2 infection. MiXCR, applied by TCRdb to the 5' RACE reads, yields one record per CDR3 protein. The repertoire consists of 70,000 to 90,000 distinct CDR3 sequences, with about 16% occurring once and the leading ten covering more than 10%. The source material was whole blood. The receptors here all came from an adult who was a healthcare worker with PCR-confirmed SARS-CoV-2 infection or an uninfected control (not recorded which). The CDR3 runs from the conserved cysteine through the conserved F or W. A D gene is named only where the DNA matches it firmly. Size is omitted from some rows. Given values are once, few, many or a class for expanded clones.

j_call d_call clone_size cdr3_length v_call cdr3_aa cdr3_nt
TRBJ1-4 NA many 14 TRBV27 CASRPAGDREKLFF TGTGCCAGCAGACCCGCAGGGGATAGAGAAAAACTGTTTTTT
TRBJ1-1 NA few 14 TRBV6-1 CASSEDPLRRAAFF TGTGCCAGCAGTGAAGATCCCCTAAGGCGAGCAGCTTTCTTT
TRBJ2-2 TRBD1 many 18 TRBV19 CASRAISFQGATTGELFF TGTGCCAGTAGAGCGATCAGTTTTCAGGGGGCTACCACCGGGGAGCTGTTTTTT
TRBJ2-2 TRBD1 NA 17 TRBV29-1 CSVQASTGGMGTGELFF TGCAGCGTCCAAGCATCCACAGGGGGCATGGGAACCGGGGAGCTGTTTTTT
TRBJ2-3 NA NA 11 TRBV7-2 CASRAGNTQYF TGTGCCAGCAGAGCCGGGAATACGCAGTATTTT
TRBJ1-5 NA few 17 TRBV6-2/TRBV6-3 CASRPDIGDYRNQPQHF TGTGCCAGCAGGCCCGATATAGGAGATTATCGCAATCAGCCCCAGCATTTT
TRBJ2-1 TRBD2 many 13 TRBV9 CASSVLADNEQFF TGTGCCAGCAGCGTCCTAGCGGACAATGAGCAGTTCTTC
TRBJ2-7 TRBD1 NA 14 TRBV7-2 CASSRDRASYEQYF TGTGCCAGCAGCCGGGACAGGGCGTCCTACGAGCAGTACTTC
TRBJ2-5 TRBD2 NA 15 TRBV29-1 CSVVDFGLAVGTQYF TGCAGCGTTGTCGATTTCGGACTAGCGGTCGGGACCCAGTACTTC
TRBJ2-3 TRBD1 NA 14 TRBV6-4 CASSATGGTDTQYF TGTGCCAGCAGTGCGACAGGGGGCACAGATACGCAGTATTTT
TRBJ2-1 TRBD2 NA 16 TRBV7-3 CASSLNGLAAYNEQFF TGTGCCAGCAGCTTAAATGGACTAGCGGCGTACAATGAGCAGTTCTTC
TRBJ1-6 NA many 13 TRBV9 CASSTSDTSPLHF TGTGCCAGCAGCACATCAGACACTTCACCCCTCCACTTT
TRBJ2-2 NA NA 14 TRBV4-1 CASSQDPNTGELFF TGCGCCAGCAGCCAAGATCCCAACACCGGGGAGCTGTTTTTT
TRBJ1-1 TRBD1 many 16 TRBV5-4 CASSRNRGTMNTEAFF TGTGCCAGCAGCCGAAACAGGGGGACCATGAACACTGAAGCTTTCTTT
TRBJ2-3 NA NA 16 TRBV11-2 CASSLAFTGSTDTQYF TGTGCCAGCAGCTTAGCCTTTACCGGTAGCACAGATACGCAGTATTTT
TRBJ2-1 TRBD1 many 16 TRBV11-2 CASSLLMGQGAGEQFF TGTGCCAGCAGCCTGTTAATGGGACAGGGGGCCGGTGAGCAGTTCTTC
TRBJ2-7 NA few 15 TRBV27 CASSSFDSEEGEQYF TGTGCCAGCAGTTCCTTCGACAGTGAGGAGGGCGAGCAGTACTTC
TRBJ2-7 NA many 12 TRBV29-1 CSAIRGTYEQYF TGCAGCGCCATTAGGGGGACCTACGAGCAGTACTTC
TRBJ2-7 NA few 12 TRBV6-1 CASSSEGYEQYF TGTGCCAGCAGTAGTGAGGGGTACGAGCAGTACTTC
TRBJ2-7 NA few 11 TRBV3-1 CASSQYREQYF TGTGCCAGCAGCCAGTACAGGGAGCAGTACTTC
TRBJ2-7 NA few 17 TRBV2 CASSEDLGAGIRYEQYF TGTGCCAGCAGTGAAGATTTAGGGGCAGGGATAAGGTACGAGCAGTACTTC
TRBJ1-2 TRBD1 NA 14 TRBV3-1 CASSPTGVNYGYTF TGTGCCAGCAGCCCGACAGGGGTAAACTATGGCTACACCTTC
TRBJ2-5 NA few 13 TRBV6-5 CASSRTRQVAQYF TGTGCCAGCAGCCGAACCCGACAGGTGGCCCAGTACTTC
TRBJ1-5 NA few 14 TRBV3-1 CASSLSGGRQPQHF TGTGCCAGCAGCTTAAGCGGGGGGCGGCAGCCCCAGCATTTT
TRBJ2-5 NA NA 12 TRBV28 CATYRDQETQYF TGTGCCACATACAGGGACCAAGAGACCCAGTACTTC
TRBJ2-7 TRBD2 NA 14 TRBV20-1 CSASSGAPGYEQYF TGCAGTGCTAGTAGCGGGGCCCCGGGCTACGAGCAGTACTTC
TRBJ2-1 NA many 18 TRBV7-2 CASSLAGSGRGSYNEQFF TGTGCCAGCAGCTTAGCGGGGTCAGGCAGGGGATCGTACAATGAGCAGTTCTTC
TRBJ2-7 TRBD2 NA 16 TRBV4-3 CASSQVLLAGSYEQYF TGCGCCAGCAGCCAAGTATTACTAGCGGGGTCATACGAGCAGTACTTC
TRBJ2-7 NA many 15 TRBV6-6 CASSAGTRIFYEQYF TGTGCCAGCAGTGCCGGGACAAGAATCTTCTACGAGCAGTACTTC
TRBJ2-1 TRBD2 NA 15 TRBV6-2/TRBV6-3 CASSSSGRSYNEQFF TGTGCCAGCAGCTCCAGCGGGAGGTCCTACAATGAGCAGTTCTTC
TRBJ1-4 NA many 16 TRBV20-1 CSARDDEGTSIVKLFF TGCAGTGCTAGAGATGATGAAGGGACATCGATTGTGAAACTGTTTTTT
TRBJ1-5 TRBD1 few 15 TRBV4-3 CASSPTGLSNQPQHF TGCGCCAGCAGCCCGACAGGGTTGAGCAATCAGCCCCAGCATTTT
TRBJ2-7 NA many 13 TRBV6-2/TRBV6-3 CASSYGRMYEQYF TGTGCCAGCAGTTACGGCAGAATGTACGAGCAGTACTTC
TRBJ2-2 TRBD2 few 18 TRBV29-1 CSVALWLASGTNTGELFF TGCAGCGTCGCCCTATGGTTGGCTAGCGGGACCAACACCGGGGAGCTGTTTTTT
TRBJ2-3 NA few 16 TRBV27 CASSSRTALSTDTQYF TGTGCCAGCAGTTCCCGGACGGCACTTAGCACAGATACGCAGTATTTT
TRBJ1-2 NA NA 13 TRBV20-1 CSARPGRSYGYTF TGCAGTGCTAGACCGGGACGGAGCTATGGCTACACCTTC
TRBJ1-1 NA many 15 TRBV18 CASSQASARGTEAFF TGTGCCAGCTCACAGGCCTCCGCTCGCGGCACTGAAGCTTTCTTT
TRBJ2-7 TRBD1 few 15 TRBV15 CATSRARDSSYEQYF TGTGCCACCAGCAGGGCTCGGGACAGCTCCTACGAGCAGTACTTC
TRBJ1-1 NA NA 13 TRBV11-3 CASSLKGTGEAFF TGTGCCAGCAGCTTAAAGGGGACGGGTGAAGCTTTCTTT
TRBJ2-3 TRBD2 many 15 TRBV7-3 CASSLVGGSTDTQYF TGTGCCAGCAGCTTAGTCGGGGGGAGCACAGATACGCAGTATTTT
TRBJ2-2 NA few 15 TRBV12-3/TRBV12-4 CASRDPFQTAGELFF TGTGCCAGCAGAGACCCCTTTCAAACCGCCGGGGAGCTGTTTTTT
TRBJ2-3 NA NA 12 TRBV18 CASSPRMDTQYF TGTGCCAGCTCACCGCGAATGGATACGCAGTATTTT
TRBJ1-1 TRBD1 NA 16 TRBV10-2 CASSESMPDRGTEAFF TGCGCCAGCAGTGAGTCTATGCCCGACAGGGGCACTGAAGCTTTCTTT
TRBJ1-1 NA NA 15 TRBV29-1 CSTWGGRNVNTEAFF TGCAGCACCTGGGGGGGCCGCAATGTGAACACTGAAGCTTTCTTT
TRBJ2-7 TRBD1 NA 14 TRBV29-1 CSVTQTGPPYEQYF TGCAGCGTTACACAGACAGGGCCACCCTACGAGCAGTACTTC
TRBJ1-5 NA NA 15 TRBV5-1 CASSSLGHKSEPQHF TGCGCCAGCAGCTCGTTAGGACACAAAAGTGAGCCCCAGCATTTT
TRBJ1-5 NA few 14 TRBV18 CASSRTDSNQPQHF TGTGCCAGCTCAAGGACAGATAGCAATCAGCCCCAGCATTTT
TRBJ1-2 TRBD1 few 14 TRBV6-5 CASCRDRAEYGYTF TGTGCCAGCTGCCGGGACAGGGCGGAATATGGCTACACCTTC
TRBJ2-7 NA few 14 TRBV7-8 CASSPVAGAYEQYF TGTGCCAGCAGCCCCGTGGCCGGAGCCTACGAGCAGTACTTC